What follows are 7 T cell receptor beta chains derived from one specimen sequenced in a study of technical replicates of blood from four donors. The table came from immunoSEQ multiplex PCR; TCRdb's copy has only in-frame clones and leaves some out. The repertoire has some 70,000 clones, about 97% of them found once; the top ten carry around 0.3%. Sequencing was done on a sample of T cells isolated from PBMCs. These receptors all stem from a human donor in good health.

V is TRBV19 and J is TRBJ1-1; D not resolved. Trimming took off 8 bases at V and 4 bases at J, with 14 bases between the two ends. This CDR3 contains 13 residues. CDR1 and CDR2 from the germline V gene are LNHDA and SQIVND (reference sequence). This CDR3 reads CASSLEGITEAFF. The CDR3 nucleotides read TGTGCCAGTTCTCTAGAGGGAATCACTGAAGCTTTCTTT.

This clone showed up just once. The chain combines TRBV4-1 with TRBJ1-4; TRBD1 agrees at 7 bases. This CDR3 has 17 residues. With V trimmed by 7 bases and J by 0 bases, 11 bases remained unmatched. CDR1 is MGHRA, CDR2 YSYEKL, per germline. CDR3 in DNA: TGCGCCAGCACCTTAGGGGCCCAGGGGGCAACTAATGAAAAACTGTTTTTT. This gives the protein CASTLGAQGATNEKLFF.

The J gene is TRBJ1-5, the V gene TRBV9; maybe TRBD1 (5 bases). V was shortened by 4 bases and J by 3 bases, with 14 bases between the two germline ends. Germline-derived CDR1 and CDR2 are SGDLS and YYNGEE. There are 15 residues in the CDR3. CDR3 nucleotide sequence: TGTGCCAGCAGCTCCGGGGGGGGGAACAATCAGCCCCAGCATTTT. It is translated as CASSSGGGNNQPQHF.

This chain connects TRBV6-6 to TRBJ1-1; D uncertain. The CDR3 contains 14 residues. The V end lost 6 bases, the J end lost 4 bases, and 15 bases lay between the germline ends. The V gene's germline CDR1 is MNHNY and CDR2 SVGAGI (reference sequence). CDR3: CASRLTREGTEAFF. For the CDR3, the DNA is TGTGCCAGCAGGTTGACAAGAGAGGGCACTGAAGCTTTCTTT.

The chain carries TRBV18 and TRBJ1-1; D gene uncertain. The ends were cut back, 0 bases at V and 4 bases at J, with 6 bases in the middle. Germline V gene sequence: CDR1 KGHSH, CDR2 LQKENI. CDR3 length: 13 residues. The CDR3, as DNA: TGTGCCAGCTCACCACCGGAGAGCACTGAAGCTTTCTTT. Protein: CASSPPESTEAFF.

This rearrangement joins TRBV7-9 to TRBJ1-5; perhaps TRBD1 as D (5 bases). Trimming removed 4 bases from V and 0 bases from J, with 7 bases in between. The CDR3 has 14 residues. From germline, CDR1 is SEHNR and CDR2 FQNEAQ (reference sequence). This chain's CDR3 is CASSSQGSNQPQHF. DNA for the CDR3: TGTGCCAGCAGCTCCCAGGGTAGCAATCAGCCCCAGCATTTT. Complete variable domain (other parts from reference TRBV7-9 and TRBJ1-5): DTGVSQNPRHKITKRGQNVTFRCDPISEHNRLYWYRQTLGQGPEFLTYFQNEAQLEKSRLLSDRFSAERPKGSFSTLEIQRTEQGDSAMYLCASSSQGSNQPQHFGDGTRLSIL.

The gene calls are TRBV2 and TRBJ2-5; D not certain. CDR1 SNHLY and CDR2 FYNNEI come from the germline V gene. The CDR3 consists of 12 residues. V lost 4 bases and J 3 bases, leaving 6 bases between the germline ends. CDR3 sequence (DNA): TGTGCCAGCAGTGGGCAGAAAGAGACCCAGTACTTC. Translation gives CASSGQKETQYF.